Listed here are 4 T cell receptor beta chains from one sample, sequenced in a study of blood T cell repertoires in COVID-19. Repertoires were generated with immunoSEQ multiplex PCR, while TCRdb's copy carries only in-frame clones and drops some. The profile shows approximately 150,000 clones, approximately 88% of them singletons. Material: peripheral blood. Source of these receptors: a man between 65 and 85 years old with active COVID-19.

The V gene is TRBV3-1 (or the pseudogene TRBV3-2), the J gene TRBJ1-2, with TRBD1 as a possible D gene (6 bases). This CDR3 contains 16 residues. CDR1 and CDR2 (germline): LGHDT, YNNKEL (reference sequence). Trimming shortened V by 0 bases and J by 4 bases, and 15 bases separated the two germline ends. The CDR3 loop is CASSQDSAGVGYGYTF. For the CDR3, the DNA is TGTGCCAGCAGCCAAGATTCGGCAGGGGTAGGCTATGGCTACACCTTC.

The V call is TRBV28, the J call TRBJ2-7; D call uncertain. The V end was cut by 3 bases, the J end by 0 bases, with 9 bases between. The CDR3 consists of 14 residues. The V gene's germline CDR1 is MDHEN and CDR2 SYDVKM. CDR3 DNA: TGTGCCAGCAGTTTTGGGCAGACCTCCTACGAGCAGTACTTC. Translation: CASSFGQTSYEQYF.

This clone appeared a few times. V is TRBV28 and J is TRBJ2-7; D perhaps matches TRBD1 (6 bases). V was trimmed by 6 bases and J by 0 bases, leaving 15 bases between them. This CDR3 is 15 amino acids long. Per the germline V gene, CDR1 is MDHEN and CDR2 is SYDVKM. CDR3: CASSPGTPHSYEQYF. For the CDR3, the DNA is TGTGCCAGCAGCCCCGGGACACCTCACTCCTACGAGCAGTACTTC.

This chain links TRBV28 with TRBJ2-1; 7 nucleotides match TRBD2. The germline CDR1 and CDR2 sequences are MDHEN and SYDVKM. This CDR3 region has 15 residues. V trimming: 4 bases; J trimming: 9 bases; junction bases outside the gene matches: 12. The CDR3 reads CASSSAGESGGEQFF. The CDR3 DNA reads TGTGCCAGCAGTTCCGCGGGAGAATCCGGGGGTGAGCAGTTCTTC.